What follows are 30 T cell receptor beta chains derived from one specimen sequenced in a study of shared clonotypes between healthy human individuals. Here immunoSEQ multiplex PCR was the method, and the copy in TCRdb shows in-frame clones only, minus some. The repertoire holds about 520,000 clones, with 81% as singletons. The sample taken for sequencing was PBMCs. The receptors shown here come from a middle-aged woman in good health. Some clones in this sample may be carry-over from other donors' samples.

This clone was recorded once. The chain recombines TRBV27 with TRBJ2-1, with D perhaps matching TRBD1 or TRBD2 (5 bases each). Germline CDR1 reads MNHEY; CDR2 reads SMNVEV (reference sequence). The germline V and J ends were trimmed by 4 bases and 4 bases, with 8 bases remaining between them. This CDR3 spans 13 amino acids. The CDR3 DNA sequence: TGTGCCAGCAGTTGGGACCGTTACAATGAGCAGTTCTTC. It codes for CASSWDRYNEQFF.

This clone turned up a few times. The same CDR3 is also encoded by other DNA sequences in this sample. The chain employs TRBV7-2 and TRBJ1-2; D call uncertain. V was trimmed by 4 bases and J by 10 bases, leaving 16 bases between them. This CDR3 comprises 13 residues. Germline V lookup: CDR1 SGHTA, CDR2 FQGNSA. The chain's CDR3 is CASSSRMIPNYTF. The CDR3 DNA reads TGTGCCAGCAGCTCTAGGATGATACCAAACTACACCTTC.

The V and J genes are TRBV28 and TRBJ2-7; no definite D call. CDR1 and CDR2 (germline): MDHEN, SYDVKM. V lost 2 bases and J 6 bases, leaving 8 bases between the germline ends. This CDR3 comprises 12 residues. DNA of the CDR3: TGTGCCAGCAGTTTAGTGCCGTTCGAGCAGTACTTC. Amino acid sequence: CASSLVPFEQYF.

The CDR3 DNA reads as TGTGCCTGGAGTGTTGGGCTGGTAGCCTACGAGCAGTACTTC. Amino acid sequence: CAWSVGLVAYEQYF. V is TRBV30 and J is TRBJ2-7; D is uncertain. Germline loops: CDR1 GTSNPN, CDR2 SVGIG (reference sequence). Between the trimmed V and J ends, which lost 0 bases and 2 bases, there was a span of 11 bases. This CDR3 has 14 residues.

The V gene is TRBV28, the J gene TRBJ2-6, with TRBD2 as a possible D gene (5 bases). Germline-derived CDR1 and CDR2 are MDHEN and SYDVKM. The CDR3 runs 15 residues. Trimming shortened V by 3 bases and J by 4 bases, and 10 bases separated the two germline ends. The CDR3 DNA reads TGTGCCAGCAGTTTGGGGAGCGCCGGGGCCAACGTCCTGACTTTC. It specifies CASSLGSAGANVLTF.

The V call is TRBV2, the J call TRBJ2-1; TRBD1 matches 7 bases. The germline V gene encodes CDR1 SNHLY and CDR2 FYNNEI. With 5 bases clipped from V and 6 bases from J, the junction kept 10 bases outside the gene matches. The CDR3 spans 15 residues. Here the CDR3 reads CASSSETGLVNEQFF. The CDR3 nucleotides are TGTGCCAGCAGTTCGGAGACAGGGTTGGTCAATGAGCAGTTCTTC.

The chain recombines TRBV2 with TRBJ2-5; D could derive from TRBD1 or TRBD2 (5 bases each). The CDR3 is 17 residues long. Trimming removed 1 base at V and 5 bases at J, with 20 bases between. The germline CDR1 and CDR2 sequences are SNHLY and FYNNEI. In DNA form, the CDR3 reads TGTGCCAGCAGTGAAGGGGACGTGGGCCGGCTTAGGGAGACCCAGTACTTC. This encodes CASSEGDVGRLRETQYF.

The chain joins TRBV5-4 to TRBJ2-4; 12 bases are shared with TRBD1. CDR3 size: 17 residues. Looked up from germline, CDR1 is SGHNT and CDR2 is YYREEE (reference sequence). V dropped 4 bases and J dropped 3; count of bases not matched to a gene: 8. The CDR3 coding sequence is TGTGCCAGCAGCACCGGGACAGGGGGCGTTGGCAAAAACATTCAGTACTTC. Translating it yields CASSTGTGGVGKNIQYF. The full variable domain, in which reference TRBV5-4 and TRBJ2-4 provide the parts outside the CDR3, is ETGVTQSPTHLIKTRGQQVTLRCSSQSGHNTVSWYQQALGQGPQFIFQYYREEENGRGNFPPRFSGLQFPNYSSELNVNALELDDSALYLCASSTGTGGVGKNIQYFGAGTRLSVL.

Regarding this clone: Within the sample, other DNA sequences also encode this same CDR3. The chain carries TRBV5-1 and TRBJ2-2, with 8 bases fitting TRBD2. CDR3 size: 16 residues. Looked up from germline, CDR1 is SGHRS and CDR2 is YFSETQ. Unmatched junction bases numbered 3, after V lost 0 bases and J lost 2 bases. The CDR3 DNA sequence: TGCGCCAGCAGCTTGGGACTAGCGTTAAACACCGGGGAGCTGTTTTTT. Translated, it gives CASSLGLALNTGELFF.

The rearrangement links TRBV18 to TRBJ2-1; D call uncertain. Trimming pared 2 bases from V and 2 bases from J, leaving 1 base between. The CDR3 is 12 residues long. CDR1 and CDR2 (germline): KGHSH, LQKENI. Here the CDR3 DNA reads TGTGCCAGCTCACCAGCCTACAATGAGCAGTTCTTC. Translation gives CASSPAYNEQFF.

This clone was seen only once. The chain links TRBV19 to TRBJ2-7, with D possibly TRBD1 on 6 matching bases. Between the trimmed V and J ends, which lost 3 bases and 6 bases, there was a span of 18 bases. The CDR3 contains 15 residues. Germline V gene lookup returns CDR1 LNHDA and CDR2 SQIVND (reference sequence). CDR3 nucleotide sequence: TGTGCCAGTAGTATTTCTCCCGGATGGACAGCCGAGCAGTACTTC. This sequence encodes CASSISPGWTAEQYF.

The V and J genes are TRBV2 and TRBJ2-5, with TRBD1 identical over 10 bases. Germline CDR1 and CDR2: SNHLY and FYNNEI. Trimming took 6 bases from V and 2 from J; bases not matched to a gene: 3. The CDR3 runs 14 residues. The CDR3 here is CASRMDRGQETQYF. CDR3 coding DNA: TGTGCCAGCAGAATGGACAGGGGGCAAGAGACCCAGTACTTC.

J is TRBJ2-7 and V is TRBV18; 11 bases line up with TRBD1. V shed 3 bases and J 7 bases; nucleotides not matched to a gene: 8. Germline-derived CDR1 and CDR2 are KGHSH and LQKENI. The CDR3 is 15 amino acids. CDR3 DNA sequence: TGTGCCAGCTCACCGCGGACAGGGGGCATTTGGGAGCAGTACTTC. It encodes CASSPRTGGIWEQYF.

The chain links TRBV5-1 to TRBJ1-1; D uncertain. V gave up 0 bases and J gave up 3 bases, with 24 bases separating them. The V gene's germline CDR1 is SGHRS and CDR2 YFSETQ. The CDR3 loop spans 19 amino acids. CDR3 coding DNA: TGCGCCAGCAGCTTGGTAGTGGGAAGGTCGGTTACTGGGTACACTGAAGCTTTCTTT. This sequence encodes CASSLVVGRSVTGYTEAFF.

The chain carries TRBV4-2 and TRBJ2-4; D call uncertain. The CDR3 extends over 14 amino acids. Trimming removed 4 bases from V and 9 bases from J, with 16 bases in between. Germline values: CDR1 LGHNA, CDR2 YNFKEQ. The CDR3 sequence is CASSLEPDRPIQYF. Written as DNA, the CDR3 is TGTGCCAGCAGCCTCGAGCCGGATCGCCCCATTCAGTACTTC.

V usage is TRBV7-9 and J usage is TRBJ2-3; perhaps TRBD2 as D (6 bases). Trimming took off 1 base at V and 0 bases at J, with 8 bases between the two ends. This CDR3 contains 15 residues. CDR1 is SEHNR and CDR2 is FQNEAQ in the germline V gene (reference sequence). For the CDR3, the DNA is TGTGCCAGCAGCTTAGAGGAGGGTAGCACAGATACGCAGTATTTT. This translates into CASSLEEGSTDTQYF.

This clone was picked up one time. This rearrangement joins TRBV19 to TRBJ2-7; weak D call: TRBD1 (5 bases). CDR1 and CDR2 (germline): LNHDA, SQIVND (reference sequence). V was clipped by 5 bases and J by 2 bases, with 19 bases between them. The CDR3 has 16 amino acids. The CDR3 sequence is CASSPSGQGGTYEQYF. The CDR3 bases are TGTGCCAGTAGTCCCTCTGGGCAGGGTGGAACCTACGAGCAGTACTTC.

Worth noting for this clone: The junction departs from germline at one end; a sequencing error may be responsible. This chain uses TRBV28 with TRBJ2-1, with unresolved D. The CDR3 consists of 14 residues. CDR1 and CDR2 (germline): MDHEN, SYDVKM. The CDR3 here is CASRSRSSYSEQFF. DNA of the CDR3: TGTGCCAGCAGGTCTAGGAGCTCCTACAGTGAGCAGTTCTTC.

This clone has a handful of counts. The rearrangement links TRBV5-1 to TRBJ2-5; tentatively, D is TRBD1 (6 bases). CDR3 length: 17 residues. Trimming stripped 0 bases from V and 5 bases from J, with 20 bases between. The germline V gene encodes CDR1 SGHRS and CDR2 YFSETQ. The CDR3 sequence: CASSLATRDKRGETQYF. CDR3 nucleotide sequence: TGCGCCAGCAGCTTGGCAACCCGGGACAAGAGAGGGGAGACCCAGTACTTC. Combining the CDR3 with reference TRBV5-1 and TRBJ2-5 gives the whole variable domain KAGVTQTPRYLIKTRGQQVTLSCSPISGHRSVSWYQQTPGQGLQFLFEYFSETQRNKGNFPGRFSGRQFSNSRSEMNVSTLELGDSALYLCASSLATRDKRGETQYFGPGTRLLVL.

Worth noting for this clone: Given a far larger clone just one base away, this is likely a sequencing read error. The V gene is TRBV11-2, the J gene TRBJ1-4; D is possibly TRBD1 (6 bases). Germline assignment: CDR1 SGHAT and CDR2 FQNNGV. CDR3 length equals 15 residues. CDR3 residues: CSSSDTRGGNEKLFF. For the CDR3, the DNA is TGTTCCAGCAGCGACACCAGGGGAGGGAATGAAAAACTGTTTTTT.

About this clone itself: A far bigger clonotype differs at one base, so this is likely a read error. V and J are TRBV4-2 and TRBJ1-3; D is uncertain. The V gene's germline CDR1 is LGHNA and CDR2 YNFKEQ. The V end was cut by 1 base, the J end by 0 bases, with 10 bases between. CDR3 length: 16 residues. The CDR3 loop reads CASSQVGSHSGNTIYF. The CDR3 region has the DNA TGTGCCAGCAGCCAAGTCGGGTCCCACTCTGGAAACACCATATATTTT.

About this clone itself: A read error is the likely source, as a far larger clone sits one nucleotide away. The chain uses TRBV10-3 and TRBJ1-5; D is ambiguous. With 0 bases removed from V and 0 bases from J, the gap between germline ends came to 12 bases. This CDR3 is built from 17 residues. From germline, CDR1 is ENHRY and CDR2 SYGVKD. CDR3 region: CAISESSGSVSNQPQHF. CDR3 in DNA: TGTGCCATCAGTGAGTCGAGCGGCAGTGTTAGCAATCAGCCCCAGCATTTT.

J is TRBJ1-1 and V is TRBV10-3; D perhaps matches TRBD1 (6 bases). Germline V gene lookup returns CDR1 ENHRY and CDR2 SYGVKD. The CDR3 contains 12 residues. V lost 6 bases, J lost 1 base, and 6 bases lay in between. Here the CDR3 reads CAIRGQNTEAFF. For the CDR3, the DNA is TGTGCCATCAGGGGACAGAACACTGAAGCTTTCTTT.

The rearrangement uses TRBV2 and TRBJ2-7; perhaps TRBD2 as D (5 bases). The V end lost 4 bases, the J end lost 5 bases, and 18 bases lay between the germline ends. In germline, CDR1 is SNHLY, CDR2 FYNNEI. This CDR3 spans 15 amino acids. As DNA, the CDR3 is TGTGCCAGCAGTGTCCTTGCTAGCAGCTCTCACGAGCAGTACTTC. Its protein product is CASSVLASSSHEQYF.

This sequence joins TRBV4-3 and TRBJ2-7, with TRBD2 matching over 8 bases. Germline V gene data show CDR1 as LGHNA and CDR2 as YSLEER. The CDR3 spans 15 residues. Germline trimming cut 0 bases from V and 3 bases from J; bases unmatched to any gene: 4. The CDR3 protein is CASSQDSGDYYEQYF. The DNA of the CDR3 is TGCGCCAGCAGCCAAGATAGCGGGGATTACTACGAGCAGTACTTC.

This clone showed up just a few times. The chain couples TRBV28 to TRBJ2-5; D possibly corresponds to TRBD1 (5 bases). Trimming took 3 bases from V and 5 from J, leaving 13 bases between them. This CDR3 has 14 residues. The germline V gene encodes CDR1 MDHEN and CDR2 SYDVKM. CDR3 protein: CASSFSQGVETQYF. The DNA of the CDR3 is TGTGCCAGCAGTTTTAGTCAGGGCGTCGAGACCCAGTACTTC.

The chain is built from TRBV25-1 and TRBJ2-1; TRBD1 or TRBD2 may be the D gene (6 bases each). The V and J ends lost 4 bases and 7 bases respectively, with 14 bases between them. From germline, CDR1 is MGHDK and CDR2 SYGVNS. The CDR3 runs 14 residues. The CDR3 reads CASSAGAFGNEQFF. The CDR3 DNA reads TGTGCCAGCAGTGCGGGGGCATTCGGGAATGAGCAGTTCTTC.

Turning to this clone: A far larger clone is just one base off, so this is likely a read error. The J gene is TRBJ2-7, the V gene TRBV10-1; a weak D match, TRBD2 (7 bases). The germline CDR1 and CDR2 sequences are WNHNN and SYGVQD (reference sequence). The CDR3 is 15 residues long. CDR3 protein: CVSSESGGGFGEQYF. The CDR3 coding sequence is TGCGTCAGCAGTGAGTCGGGCGGGGGCTTCGGTGAGCAGTACTTC.

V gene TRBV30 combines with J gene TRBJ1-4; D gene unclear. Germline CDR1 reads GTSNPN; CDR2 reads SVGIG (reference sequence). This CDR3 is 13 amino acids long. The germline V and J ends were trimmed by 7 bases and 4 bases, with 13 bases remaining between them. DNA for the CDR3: TGTGCCTTTTGGACGGGGATTAATGAAAAACTGTTTTTT. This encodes CAFWTGINEKLFF. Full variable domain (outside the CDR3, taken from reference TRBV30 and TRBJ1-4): SQTIHQWPATLVQPVGSPLSLECTVEGTSNPNLYWYRQAAGRGLQLLFYSVGIGQISSEVPQNLSASRPQDRQFILSSKKLLLSDSGFYLCAFWTGINEKLFFGSGTQLSVL.

The CDR3 spells CASSLGGQPMNTEAFF. The DNA of the CDR3 is TGTGCCAGCAGTTTAGGTGGACAGCCTATGAACACTGAAGCTTTCTTT. This chain connects TRBV27 to TRBJ1-1; TRBD1 might be the D (6 bases). Germline loops: CDR1 MNHEY, CDR2 SMNVEV (reference sequence). Trimming cost V 2 bases and J 0 bases, with 13 bases left between them. The CDR3 loop spans 16 amino acids.